This entry lists 10 T cell receptor beta chains sequenced from one sample in a study of cytomegalovirus exposure and HLA in healthy donors. The PCR employed 60 Vbeta primers together with 13 Jbeta primers. Here immunoSEQ multiplex PCR was the method, and the copy in TCRdb shows in-frame clones only, minus some. This sample carries 150,000 to 200,000 clones, roughly 80% of them seen once, and the ten largest clones take over 2.5%. Source material: PBMCs. The receptors originated from a female donor in good health and CMV-seronegative.

The chain joins TRBV6-1 to TRBJ2-1; 7 nucleotides align to TRBD2. Germline CDR1 is MNHNS and CDR2 is SASEGT. With 11 bases clipped from V and 4 bases from J, the junction kept 8 bases outside the gene matches. CDR3 size: 13 residues. The CDR3 here is CASTGRVYNEQFF. The CDR3, as DNA: TGTGCCTCCACTGGGAGGGTTTACAATGAGCAGTTCTTC.

The rearrangement links TRBV5-4 to TRBJ2-7, with TRBD1 identical over 10 bases. V lost 1 base, J lost 4 bases, and 11 bases stayed unmatched. CDR3 length: 17 residues. Germline values: CDR1 SGHNT, CDR2 YYREEE (reference sequence). Here the CDR3 DNA reads TGTGCCAGCAGCTTGCTAGGTTCGGGACAGGGGAGTTACGAGCAGTACTTC. It specifies CASSLLGSGQGSYEQYF.

V is TRBV7-6 and J is TRBJ1-2, with TRBD1 matching 8 bases. V gave up 4 bases and J gave up 4 bases; unmatched junction bases: 5. Germline V CDR1 and CDR2: SGHVS, FNYEAQ. This CDR3 is 14 amino acids long. CDR3 in amino acids: CASSYGQGRYGYTF. The CDR3 DNA reads as TGTGCCAGCAGCTATGGACAGGGCCGCTATGGCTACACCTTC.

The chain carries TRBV6-4 and TRBJ2-7, with D possibly being TRBD1 (6 bases). V lost 7 bases, J lost 6 bases, and 22 bases lay in between. The CDR3 runs 15 residues. Germline values: CDR1 MRHNA, CDR2 SNTAGT. The CDR3 nucleotides read TGTGCCAGCAAGGACAGTCATTTAGAGAACGGCGAGCAGTACTTC. Protein: CASKDSHLENGEQYF.

This chain links TRBV4-2 with TRBJ2-3; D not resolved. Trimming cost V 0 bases and J 0 bases, with 4 bases left between them. CDR1 and CDR2 from the germline V gene are LGHNA and YNFKEQ. CDR3 length: 14 residues. This chain's CDR3 is CASSQDKSTDTQYF. The CDR3 coding sequence is TGTGCCAGCAGCCAAGATAAAAGCACAGATACGCAGTATTTT.

The chain is built from TRBV6-5 and TRBJ1-1, with D uncertain. Trimming left V 6 bases short and J 4 bases short, with 18 bases between. CDR1 MNHEY and CDR2 SVGAGI come from the germline V gene. There are 15 residues in the CDR3. The CDR3 loop is CASSLTDSRSTEAFF. The CDR3 DNA is TGTGCCAGCAGCCTGACGGACTCTAGGTCCACTGAAGCTTTCTTT.

This clone was observed a single time. V usage is TRBV10-3 and J usage is TRBJ2-7; tentative D call: TRBD2 (7 bases). The CDR3 totals 16 residues. Germline V lookup: CDR1 ENHRY, CDR2 SYGVKD. V was shortened by 0 bases and J by 2 bases, with 14 bases between the two germline ends. Here the CDR3 DNA reads TGTGCCATCAGTGAGTCGGTCGGGGGGCCACCCTACGAGCAGTACTTC. It translates to CAISESVGGPPYEQYF.

The chain recombines TRBV4-1 with TRBJ2-5; TRBD1 matches 9 bases. Judging by the DNA end, TRBJ2-7 fits better; the J call may be wrong. The CDR3 consists of 16 residues. CDR1 and CDR2 (germline): MGHRA, YSYEKL. Here the CDR3 DNA reads TGCGCCAGCAGCCAAGGGCTCGGGACAGGGCTCGACGAGCAGTACTTC. Amino acid sequence: CASSQGLGTGLDEQYF.

This chain uses TRBV7-2 with TRBJ2-3, with 9 bases that match TRBD2. The V segment lost 4 bases and the J segment 5 bases; nucleotides outside the gene matches: 4. CDR3 length: 14 amino acids. Per the germline V gene, CDR1 is SGHTA and CDR2 is FQGNSA. This CDR3 is CASSSVTSGDTQYF. The CDR3 coding sequence is TGTGCCAGCAGCTCTGTGACTAGCGGAGATACGCAGTATTTT.

Notes on this clone: One end of the junction varies from germline; a read error may be responsible. The chain links TRBV7-9 to TRBJ2-6; possible D gene TRBD2, 7 bases. This CDR3 contains 18 residues. Germline CDR1 and CDR2: SEHNR and FQNEAQ (reference sequence). CDR3 bases: TGTTCCAGCAGCCAACGAGGGGGGGCGGCCTCTGGGGCCAACGTCCTGACTTTC. Encoded protein: CSSSQRGGAASGANVLTF. Supplemented by reference TRBV7-9 and TRBJ2-6, the full variable domain reads DTGVSQNPRHKITKRGQNVTFRCDPISEHNRLYWYRQTLGQGPEFLTYFQNEAQLEKSRLLSDRFSAERPKGSFSTLEIQRTEQGDSAMYLCSSSQRGGAASGANVLTFGAGSRLTVL.